This T cell receptor (beta chain) was found in a study of shared clonotypes between healthy human individuals (dated by TCRdb to 2018 to 2021). With respect to the entire study: A couple of women and three men aged 18 to 49 years were included in the cohort. For each donor, CD4 naive and CD4 memory were each run on three plates, CD8 naive on two plates, and CD8 memory on one plate. The study deeply sequenced blood TCR repertoires of several healthy adults to estimate repertoire size and the extent of clonotype sharing between individuals. To increase sequencing depth and limit assay-specific biases, different laboratories used diverse techniques to prepare libraries and sequence TCR repertoires. Per donor, leukapheresis produced somewhere between about 0.9 and 9 billion PBMCs. Broad study findings and their caveats: The genetic and exposure-history diversity represented was limited by the small number of donors. Rarefaction of sorted-subset datasets indicated incomplete sequencing despite the large sequencing depth. Sampling was restricted to blood, and TCR repertoires in tissue are likely to differ from TCR repertoires in blood. Pairwise subsampling led to the expectation that sequencing depth would affect the degree of clonotype sharing among donors. Across a few donors, about 5% of naive CD4, 3% to 4% of naive CD8, about 2% of memory CD4, and under 0.45% of memory CD8 clonotypes were shared. Estimated clonotype richness was generally larger for naive than for memory subsets. Compared with non-shared clonotypes, the clonotypes found in all four sorted-subset donors had higher generation probabilities.

Note on this clone: Its antigen specificity is not known. There are no base qualities to consult, and no much larger clone falls within one base.

Healthy HIV-negative adults with no recently reported acute infections or vaccinations were included as donors. Every donor was a Caucasian adult living in Nashville, Tennessee, USA. CD4+ T cells were enriched by magnetic negative selection, after which naive cells were positively selected on CD45RA and the negative fraction was taken as the memory subset. Blood was collected by leukapheresis, and PBMCs were isolated by Ficoll-Histopaque density gradient centrifugation and then cryopreserved in liquid nitrogen vapor phase. Analytical flow cytometry was used to check the purity and quantity of each magnetically sorted T cell population. From each sorted fraction, genomic DNA was isolated and quantified by UV absorbance on a Nanodrop 2000c. TCR CDR3 regions were amplified from genomic DNA by multiplex PCR using the deep immunoSEQ assay. For each cell subset, the extracted genomic DNA was distributed evenly across all wells of several immunoSEQ 96-well plates, and each plate served as one replicate. Each replicate PCR for sorted subsets received 150 to 250 ng genomic DNA, equal to about 29,000 T cell genomes. Purified libraries were quantified with a Qubit 3.0 fluorometer, sized on a Bioanalyzer 2100, and re-quantified with the KAPA Library Quantification kit. Every immunoSEQ 96-well plate was sequenced on a separate single-read 150-cycle Illumina NextSeq 550 flow cell. The authors processed their data as follows. The immunoSEQ output contained only junctional sequences without quality scores, so filtering could not match that applied to full-length reads. To assign V/J genes and CDR3, sequences were annotated against IMGT germline references using PyIR, a Python wrapper for IgBLAST v1.9. Any read was removed if the V/J assignment was weak (E-value above 1e-6), the CDR3 was missing, or the read contained stop codons, out-of-frame junctions, or ambiguous translated residues. A V3J clonotype was defined by an identical inferred V gene, J gene, and CDR3 amino acid sequence. The percentage overlap between two repertoires was calculated by dividing the number of shared unique clonotypes by the size of the smaller repertoire. Richness of each repertoire was evaluated using RTK rarefaction, the Chao1 estimator, and Recon v2.1 estimates of unobserved clonotypes. For all TCRbeta clonotypes obtained by the gDNA method from a few donors, generation probabilities were computed with OLGA. In TCRdb, the immuneACCESS table is reduced to in-frame sequences with V and J assigned. These tables do not hold every clone; where another copy was compared, an unresolved V gene accounts for under half, and the others remain unexplained. That table supplies the V and J calls and clone size; D and trimming were determined from the DNA. For this sample the table gives about 2.3 million clones, of which 80% to 95% were detected only once. Around 0.38% of the sample lies in the top ten.

Sequences LNHNV (CDR1) and YYDKDF (CDR2) are obtained from the germline V gene (reference sequence). The V end gives up 4 bases and the J end 5 bases, leaving 6 bases in the junction not matched to a gene. There are 14 amino acids in the CDR3, from cysteine to phenylalanine inclusive. The kept DNA is CDR3 alone, 42 bases in frame from the first base. The sequence was obtained from a man aged 18 to 30 in good health. Some clones in this sample may be carry-over from other donors' samples. The sequence joins TRBV15 to TRBJ1-2; 8 nucleotides in the junction match TRBD1. Sequencing used naive CD4+ T cells from PBMCs. Read against the paper, the sample's cell subset or site label means: CD45RA+ positively selected. CDR3 reads: CATSTRDRTYGYTF. In nucleotides, the sequence is TGTGCCACCAGCACCCGGGACAGGACGTATGGCTACACCTTC.